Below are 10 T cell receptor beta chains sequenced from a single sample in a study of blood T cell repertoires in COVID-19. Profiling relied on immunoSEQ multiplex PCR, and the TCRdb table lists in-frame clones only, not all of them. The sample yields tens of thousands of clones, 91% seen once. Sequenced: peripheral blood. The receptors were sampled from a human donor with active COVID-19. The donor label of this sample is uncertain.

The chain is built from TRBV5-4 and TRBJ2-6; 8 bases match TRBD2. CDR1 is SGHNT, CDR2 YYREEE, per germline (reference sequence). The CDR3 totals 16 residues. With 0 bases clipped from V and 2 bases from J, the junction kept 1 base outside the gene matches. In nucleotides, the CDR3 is TGTGCCAGCAGCTTGGCCGGGGGGGCTGGGGCCAACGTCCTGACTTTC. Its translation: CASSLAGGAGANVLTF.

The CDR3 loop is CASSLAGQGTPYEQYF. CDR3 in DNA: TGTGCCAGCAGCTTAGCGGGACAGGGAACACCCTACGAGCAGTACTTC. The chain uses TRBV7-2 and TRBJ2-7, with 9 bases matching TRBD1. The V gene end was trimmed by 0 bases and the J gene end by 2 bases; junction bases not matched to a gene: 5. This CDR3 contains 16 residues. Per the germline V gene, CDR1 is SGHTA and CDR2 is FQGNSA.

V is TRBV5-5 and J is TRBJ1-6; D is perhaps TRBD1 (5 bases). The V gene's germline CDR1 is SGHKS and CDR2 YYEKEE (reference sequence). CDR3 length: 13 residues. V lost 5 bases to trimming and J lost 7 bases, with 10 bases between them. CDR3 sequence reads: CASSSGYNSPLHF. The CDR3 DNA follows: TGTGCCAGCAGTTCAGGGTACAATTCACCCCTCCACTTT.

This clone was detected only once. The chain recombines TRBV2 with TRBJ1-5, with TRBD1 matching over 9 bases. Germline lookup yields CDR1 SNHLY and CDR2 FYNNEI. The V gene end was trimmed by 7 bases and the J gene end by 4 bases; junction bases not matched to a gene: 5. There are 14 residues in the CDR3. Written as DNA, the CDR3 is TGTGCCAGCACTAGGACAGGGGAGAATCAGCCCCAGCATTTT. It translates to CASTRTGENQPQHF.

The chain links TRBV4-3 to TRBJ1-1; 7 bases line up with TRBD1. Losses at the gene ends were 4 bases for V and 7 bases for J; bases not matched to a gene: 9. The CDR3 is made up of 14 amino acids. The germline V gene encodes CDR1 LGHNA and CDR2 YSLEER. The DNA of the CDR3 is TGCGCCAGCAGCCGAGGGGGCTCGCGGGATGAAGCTTTCTTT. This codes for CASSRGGSRDEAFF.

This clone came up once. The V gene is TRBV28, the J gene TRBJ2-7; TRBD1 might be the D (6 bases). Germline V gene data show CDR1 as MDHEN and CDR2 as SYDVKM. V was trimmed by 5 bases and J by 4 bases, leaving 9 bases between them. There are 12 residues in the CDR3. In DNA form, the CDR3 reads TGTGCCAGCAGTCTCACAGGGTACGAGCAGTACTTC. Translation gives CASSLTGYEQYF.

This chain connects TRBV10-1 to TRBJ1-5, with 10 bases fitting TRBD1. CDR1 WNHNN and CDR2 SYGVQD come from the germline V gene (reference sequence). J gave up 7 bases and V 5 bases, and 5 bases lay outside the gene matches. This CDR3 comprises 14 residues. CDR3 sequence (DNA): TGCGCCAGCAGTCCTGGACAGGGGGAGCAGCCCCAGCATTTT. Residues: CASSPGQGEQPQHF.

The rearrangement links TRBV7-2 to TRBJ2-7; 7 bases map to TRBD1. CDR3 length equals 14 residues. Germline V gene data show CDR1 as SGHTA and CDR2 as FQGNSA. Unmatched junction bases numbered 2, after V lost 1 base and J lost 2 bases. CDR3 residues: CASSLGTGAYEQYF. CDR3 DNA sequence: TGTGCCAGCAGCTTAGGTACAGGGGCCTACGAGCAGTACTTC.

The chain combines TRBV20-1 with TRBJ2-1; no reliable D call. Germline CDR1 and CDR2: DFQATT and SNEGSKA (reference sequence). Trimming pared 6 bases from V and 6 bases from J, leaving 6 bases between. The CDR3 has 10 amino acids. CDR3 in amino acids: CSAQSNEQFF. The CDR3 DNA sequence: TGCAGTGCCCAGTCCAATGAGCAGTTCTTC.

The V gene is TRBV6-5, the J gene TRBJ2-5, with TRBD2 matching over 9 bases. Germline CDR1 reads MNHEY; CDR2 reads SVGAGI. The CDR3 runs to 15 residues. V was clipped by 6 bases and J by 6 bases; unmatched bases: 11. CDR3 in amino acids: CASRGISGSWKTQYF. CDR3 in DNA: TGTGCCAGCAGGGGTATTAGCGGGAGTTGGAAGACCCAGTACTTC.